This paragraph covers one TCR beta chain sequence. Its antigen is unidentified. This sample was included in a study of T cell responses to AZD1222 COVID-19 vaccine. Study findings and constraints: Samples come after the peak T cell response, not at day 14. White British people made up most donors, females outnumbered males, and clonal diversity was possibly underestimated. Spike-specific TCR breadth rose after two AZD1222 doses, and depth rose as well. Among those given AZD1222, only five or six were seropositive at baseline.

Trimming cost V 4 bases and J 5 bases; bases outside gene matches: 9. Germline CDR1 LNHDA, CDR2 SQIVND (reference sequence). CDR3 length equals 16 residues. Method: immunoSEQ multiplex PCR; TCRdb's copy keeps in-frame clones and lacks some. The sample has roughly 100,000 clones, 80% to 90% seen once. The chain is built from TRBV19 and TRBJ1-5; 9 nucleotides agree with TRBD1. The specimen comprised peripheral blood, sampled on day 0 of AZD1222 vaccination. The TCR was taken from an adult in good health. CDR3 residues: CASSTWTGASDQPQHF. For the CDR3, the DNA is TGTGCCAGTAGTACCTGGACAGGGGCTTCCGATCAGCCCCAGCATTTT.